The T cell receptor (beta chain) described here comes from a study of cytomegalovirus exposure and HLA in healthy donors. Donors were drawn from the approximately 130-subject validation cohort, separate from the roughly 610-subject first cohort. Measured with immunoSEQ multiplex PCR; TCRdb has only the in-frame clones, and not every one. This sample has 300,000 to 350,000 clones, with approximately 91% found just once. The CDR3 contains 15 residues. V lost 5 bases to trimming and J lost 4 bases; unmatched junction nucleotides: 8. CDR1 is SGHAT and CDR2 is FQNNGV in the germline V gene. Whole-study findings and limits: In the roughly 120 validation repertoires, a later analysis found that first-cohort TCR clusters tended to co-occur.

As regards this clone: Its antigen is not known.

This sequence joins TRBV11-2 and TRBJ1-5; 7 bases are a match to TRBD1. The sample taken for sequencing was PBMCs. The TCR sequence derives from a young man in good health and CMV-seronegative. CDR3 sequence reads: CASSLMGQLNQPQHF. DNA for the CDR3: TGTGCCAGCAGCCTGATGGGACAGCTAAATCAGCCCCAGCATTTT. Based on the CDR3 plus reference TRBV11-2 and TRBJ1-5, the full variable domain is EAGVAQSPRYKIIEKRQSVAFWCNPISGHATLYWYQQILGQGPKLLIQFQNNGVVDDSQLPKDRFSAERLKGVDSTLKIQPAKLEDSAVYLCASSLMGQLNQPQHFGDGTRLSIL.